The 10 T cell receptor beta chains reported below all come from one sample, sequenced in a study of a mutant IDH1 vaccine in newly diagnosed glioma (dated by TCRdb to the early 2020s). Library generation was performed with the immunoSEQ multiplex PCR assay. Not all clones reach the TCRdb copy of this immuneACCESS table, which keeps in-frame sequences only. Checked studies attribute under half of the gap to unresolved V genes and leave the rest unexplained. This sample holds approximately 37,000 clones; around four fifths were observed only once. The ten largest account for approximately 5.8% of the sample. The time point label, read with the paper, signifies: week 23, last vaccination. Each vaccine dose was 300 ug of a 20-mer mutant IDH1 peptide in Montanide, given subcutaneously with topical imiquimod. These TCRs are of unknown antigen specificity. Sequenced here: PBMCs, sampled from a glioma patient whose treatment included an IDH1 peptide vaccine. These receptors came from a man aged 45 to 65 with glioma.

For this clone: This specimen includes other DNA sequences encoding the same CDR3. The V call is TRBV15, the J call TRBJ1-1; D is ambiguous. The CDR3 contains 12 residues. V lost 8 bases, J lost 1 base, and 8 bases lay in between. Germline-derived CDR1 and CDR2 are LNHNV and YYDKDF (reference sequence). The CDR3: CATGTANTEAFF. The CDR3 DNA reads TGTGCCACCGGCACAGCGAACACTGAAGCTTTCTTT. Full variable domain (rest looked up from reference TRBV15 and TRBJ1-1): DAMVIQNPRYQVTQFGKPVTLSCSQTLNHNVMYWYQQKSSQAPKLLFHYYDKDFNNEADTPDNFQSRRPNTSFCFLDIRSPGLGDTAMYLCATGTANTEAFFGQGTRLTVV.

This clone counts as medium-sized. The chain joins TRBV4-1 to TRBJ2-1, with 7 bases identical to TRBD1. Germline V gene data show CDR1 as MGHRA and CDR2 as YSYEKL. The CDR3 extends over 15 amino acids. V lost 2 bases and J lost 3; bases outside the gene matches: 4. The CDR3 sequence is CASSQSRDSYNEQFF. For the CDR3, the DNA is TGCGCCAGCAGCCAATCCCGGGACAGCTACAATGAGCAGTTCTTC.

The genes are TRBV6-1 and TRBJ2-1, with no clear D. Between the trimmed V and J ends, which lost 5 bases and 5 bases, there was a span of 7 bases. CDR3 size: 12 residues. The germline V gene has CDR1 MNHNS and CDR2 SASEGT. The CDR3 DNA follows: TGTGCCAGCAGTCCGTCGAACAATGAGCAGTTCTTC. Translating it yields CASSPSNNEQFF.

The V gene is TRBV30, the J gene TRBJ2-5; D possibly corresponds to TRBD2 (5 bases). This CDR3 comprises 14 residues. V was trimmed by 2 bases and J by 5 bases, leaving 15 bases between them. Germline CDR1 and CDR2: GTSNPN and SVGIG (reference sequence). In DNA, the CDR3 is TGTGCCTGGAGTAGTGCTAGCAATTGGGAGACCCAGTACTTC. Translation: CAWSSASNWETQYF.

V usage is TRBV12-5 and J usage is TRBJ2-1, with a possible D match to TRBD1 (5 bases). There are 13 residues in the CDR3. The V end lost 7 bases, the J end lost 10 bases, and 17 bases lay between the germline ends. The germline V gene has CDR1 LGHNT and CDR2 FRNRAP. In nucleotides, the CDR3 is TGTGCTAGTGCCAGCGCTATGGGGCACGAGCAGTTCTTC. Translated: CASASAMGHEQFF.

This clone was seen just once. The CDR3 DNA sequence: TGTGCCAGCAGTCCCCGGCCTAGCAATCAGCCCCAGCATTTT. Amino acids: CASSPRPSNQPQHF. The rearrangement uses TRBV27 and TRBJ1-5; D remains ambiguous. The V gene's germline CDR1 is MNHEY and CDR2 SMNVEV (reference sequence). V lost 5 bases and J 0 bases, leaving 8 bases between the germline ends. The CDR3 has 14 amino acids.

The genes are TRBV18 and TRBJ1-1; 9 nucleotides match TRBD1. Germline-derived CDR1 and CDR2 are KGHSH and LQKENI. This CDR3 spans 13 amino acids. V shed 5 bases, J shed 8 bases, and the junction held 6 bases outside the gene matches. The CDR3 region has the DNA TGTGCCAGCTCATCACAGGGGGCGATGGAAGCTTTCTTT. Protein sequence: CASSSQGAMEAFF.

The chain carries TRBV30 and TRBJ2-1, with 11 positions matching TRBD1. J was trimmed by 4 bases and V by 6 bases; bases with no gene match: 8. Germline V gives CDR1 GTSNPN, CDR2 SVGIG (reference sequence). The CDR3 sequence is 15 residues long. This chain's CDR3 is CACRGQGERYNEQFF. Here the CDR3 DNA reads TGTGCCTGCCGGGGACAGGGGGAAAGGTACAATGAGCAGTTCTTC.

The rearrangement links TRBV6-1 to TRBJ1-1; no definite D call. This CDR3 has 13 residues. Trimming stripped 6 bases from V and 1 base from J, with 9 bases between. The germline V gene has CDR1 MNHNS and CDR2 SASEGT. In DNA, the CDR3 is TGTGCCAGCAGGCCCCGGGCGAACACTGAAGCTTTCTTT. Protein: CASRPRANTEAFF.

Written as DNA, the CDR3 is TGTGCCACCAGGCAGGGGGCAAGCACAGATACGCAGTATTTT. Protein product: CATRQGASTDTQYF. This chain connects TRBV15 to TRBJ2-3; 8 positions match TRBD1. Germline CDR1 is LNHNV and CDR2 is YYDKDF (reference sequence). The CDR3 has 14 residues. Trimming at V came to 6 bases and at J to 0 bases, leaving 2 bases not matched to a gene.